This T cell receptor beta chain was sequenced during a study of T cells in tumors after PD-1 blockade (dated by TCRdb to 2018 to 2020). In terms of the full investigation: Patients were excluded if they had prior checkpoint blockade, use of systemic immunosuppressants, or recent radiotherapy or other anti-cancer therapy within 4 weeks. Using site-matched tumors from BCC or SCC patients sampled before and after anti-PD-1 therapy, the study carried out paired single-cell RNA and TCR sequencing. RECIST version 1.1 was used to assess clinical response. Tumor samples averaged 26,066 TCR templates (range about 550-99,264) and 6,000 to 7,000 unique clonotypes, 15 to 20-fold deeper than single-cell TCR sequencing. Ongoing daily vismodegib 150 mg was also given to a subset of patients during anti-PD-1 treatment. On the study overall, not on this receptor specifically: Where the novel T cell clones came from was not identified, and possible sources could include lymphoid organs or rare unexpanded clones inside the tumor or in the tumor periphery. Exhausted CD8+ clones expanded after therapy were mostly novel clonotypes undetected pre-treatment, suggesting clonal replacement rather than reinvigoration of pre-existing clones. Comparisons between pre- and post-treatment samples were the only ones where clonal replacement appeared, with none seen between two pre-treatment samples, a pattern that argues against artifacts from biopsy timing or location. Among expanded exhausted clones in squamous cell carcinoma, about 50% were novel, compared with about 30% of the other expanded CD8+ clones. Approximately 38% of the TCR clonotypes from tumors also showed up in blood, and some novel exhausted tumor clones were present in pre-treatment blood, which suggests peripheral recruitment.

The sample holds one count of this clone. No antigen is known for it. Base qualities are not at hand, and no much larger clone is one base apart. Taken from cysteine to phenylalanine, the CDR3 has 17 residues. Solely the CDR3 DNA is kept, with 51 bases framed from the first base. The trim is 0 bases for V and 8 bases for J, with a gap of 22 bases between the germline ends. The germline V gene (reference sequence) yields LNHNV for CDR1 and YYDKDF for CDR2. This sample's time point label indicates: after anti-PD-1 therapy. Tumor biopsies were site-matched, taken from the same primary tumor before and after PD-1 blockade. Patients were treated with either pembrolizumab 200 mg every 3 weeks or cemiplimab 350 mg every 2 weeks. Post-treatment squamous cell carcinoma samples were collected on average 31 days after treatment start, so that early T cell dynamics were captured. For bulk TCRbeta sequencing, genomic DNA was extracted from tumor biopsies or peripheral blood, and input amounts ranged from 616 ng to 6,004 ng. To increase sensitivity for rare clonotypes compared with single-cell TCR sequencing, remaining biopsy material was subjected to bulk TCRbeta sequencing. Every patient had histologically proven advanced or metastatic basal or squamous cell carcinoma and was a poor candidate for surgical resection. Serial tumor biopsies during anti-PD-1 treatment were taken from the 4 patients who made up the squamous cell carcinoma cohort. Fresh biopsies came from the site of the primary tumor, and part of the tissue was kept in RNAlater for exome and bulk TCR sequencing.

The immunoSEQ platform was used to carry out deep TCRbeta sequencing. The source study handled its data this way. Only productive rearrangements were exported from the immunoSEQ Analyzer for downstream analysis. A two-sided binomial test with a Bonferroni-corrected P below 0.01 was used to call clones that significantly expanded or contracted between timepoints. T cell phenotypes were assigned to bulk TCRbeta clonotypes by matching to single-cell RNA+TCR-seq clones sharing the same TCRbeta sequence. Clone enrichment in tumor was calculated as tumor frequency divided by PBMC frequency from bulk TCR sequencing. GLIPH was used to sort TCRs into specificity groups, which are clusters of distinct TCRs that likely recognize common antigens through shared CDR3 motifs. In its TCRdb copy, this immuneACCESS table keeps in-frame sequences only and misses some clones. Where compared with another copy, unresolved V genes explain less than half of these, and the others have no known cause. V, J and clone size were drawn from that table, and D and trimming were deduced from the DNA. For this sample there are 13,000 to 15,000 clones; about 66% appear just once. The top ten clonotypes cover 25% to 40% of the sample.

The sample here was tumor tissue, taken after anti-PD-1 treatment. The sequence is built from TRBV15 and TRBJ1-2; a confident D gene designation cannot be given. This clonotype was sampled from a human donor with cutaneous squamous cell carcinoma. The DNA sequence is given as TGTGCCACCAGCAGAGATCCAGTCGGTCGGTCTCTTGTGGGCTACACCTTC. It encodes CATSRDPVGRSLVGYTF.